These 22 T cell receptor beta chains were all obtained from the same sample, sequenced in a study of T cell responses to AZD1222 COVID-19 vaccine. The data were produced by immunoSEQ multiplex PCR, yet TCRdb's version contains in-frame clones alone and is incomplete. The sample carries tens of thousands of clones, roughly 91% recorded once. This material consisted of peripheral blood, taken on day 0 of MenACWY control vaccination. These receptors were taken from an adult in good health.

A single count supports this clone. The V gene is TRBV3-1 (or the pseudogene TRBV3-2), the J gene TRBJ2-5; D remains unclear. CDR3 length equals 12 residues. Germline assignment: CDR1 LGHDT and CDR2 YNNKEL (reference sequence). V was cut by 2 bases and J by 5 bases, with 6 bases left in between. The CDR3, as DNA: TGTGCCAGCAGCCAACGTGGGGAGACCCAGTACTTC. Translated, it gives CASSQRGETQYF.

As DNA, the CDR3 is TGTGCCAGTAGTATGGGACCACTAAGCACAGATACGCAGTATTTT. It encodes CASSMGPLSTDTQYF. The chain joins TRBV19 to TRBJ2-3; possibly TRBD1 or TRBD2 for D (5 bases each). Trimming removed 3 bases from V and 0 bases from J, with 10 bases in between. CDR1 and CDR2 from the germline V gene are LNHDA and SQIVND (reference sequence). CDR3 length equals 15 residues.

The J gene is TRBJ1-2, the V gene TRBV29-1, with D uncertain. V was cut by 4 bases and J by 2 bases, with 5 bases left in between. The CDR3 totals 11 residues. CDR1 and CDR2 from the germline V gene are SQVTM and ANQGSEA. The CDR3 sequence: CSVALNYGYTF. CDR3 DNA: TGCAGCGTTGCTTTGAACTATGGCTACACCTTC.

Note on this clone: In the same sample, other DNA sequences code for this CDR3. The chain combines TRBV11-2 with TRBJ2-3; 10 bases match TRBD2. The trim removed 5 bases at V and 5 bases at J, leaving 13 bases unmatched. The CDR3 has 17 residues. Germline V lookup: CDR1 SGHAT, CDR2 FQNNGV. The CDR3 sequence: CASSPRVSGGAGDTQYF. The CDR3 DNA reads as TGTGCCAGCAGCCCCCGGGTGAGCGGGGGGGCAGGAGATACGCAGTATTTT.

The chain carries TRBV9 and TRBJ1-6; D gene uncertain. This CDR3 contains 14 residues. Germline V lookup: CDR1 SGDLS, CDR2 YYNGEE. Trimming stripped 4 bases from V and 0 bases from J, with 5 bases between. CDR3 sequence reads: CASSPGSYNSPLHF. The DNA of the CDR3 is TGTGCCAGCAGCCCCGGCTCCTATAATTCACCCCTCCACTTT.

The rearrangement joins TRBV7-2 to TRBJ1-4; D is ambiguous. The V gene's germline CDR1 is SGHTA and CDR2 FQGNSA. Trimming shortened V by 0 bases and J by 6 bases, and 2 bases separated the two germline ends. The CDR3 length is 12 residues. The CDR3 coding sequence is TGTGCCAGCAGCTTAGCGCATGAAAAACTGTTTTTT. Amino acids: CASSLAHEKLFF. The variable domain in full, with the rest retrieved from reference TRBV7-2 and TRBJ1-4, is GAGVSQSPSNKVTEKGKDVELRCDPISGHTALYWYRQSLGQGLEFLIYFQGNSAPDKSGLPSDRFSAERTGGSVSTLTIQRTQQEDSAVYLCASSLAHEKLFFGSGTQLSVL.

V is TRBV7-2 and J is TRBJ2-3; D might be TRBD2 (7 bases). The CDR3 extends over 16 amino acids. V lost 1 base and J 2 bases, leaving 13 bases between the germline ends. Germline CDR1 reads SGHTA; CDR2 reads FQGNSA. The DNA for the CDR3 is TGTGCCAGCAGCTTAGTTGCGGGGGACATCACAGATACGCAGTATTTT. Translation: CASSLVAGDITDTQYF.

The chain employs TRBV2 and TRBJ1-3; maybe TRBD1 (5 bases). Trimming took off 6 bases at V and 0 bases at J, with 12 bases between the two ends. The germline V gene has CDR1 SNHLY and CDR2 FYNNEI. This CDR3 comprises 15 residues. In nucleotides, the CDR3 is TGTGCCAGCAGCCGGGACGCCAGCTCTGGAAACACCATATATTTT. As protein: CASSRDASSGNTIYF.

V gene TRBV7-2 combines with J gene TRBJ1-5; D is undetermined. Germline V gene data show CDR1 as SGHTA and CDR2 as FQGNSA. Trimming stripped 5 bases from V and 7 bases from J, with 12 bases between. The length of the CDR3 is 13 residues. The CDR3 loop is CASSIAGIQPQHF. In DNA form, the CDR3 reads TGTGCCAGCAGCATCGCCGGGATCCAGCCCCAGCATTTT.

The J gene is TRBJ2-1, the V gene TRBV3-1 (or the pseudogene TRBV3-2), with D perhaps matching TRBD2 (7 bases). The CDR3 is made up of 15 amino acids. The V end was cut by 1 base, the J end by 4 bases, with 11 bases between. Germline loops: CDR1 LGHDT, CDR2 YNNKEL (reference sequence). The CDR3 spells CASSQGGGGYNEQFF. The CDR3 region has the DNA TGTGCCAGCAGCCAAGGGGGGGGCGGGTACAATGAGCAGTTCTTC.

This chain uses TRBV7-9 with TRBJ1-4; 7 bases are shared with TRBD1. The CDR3 covers 16 residues. Germline assignment: CDR1 SEHNR and CDR2 FQNEAQ (reference sequence). The V gene end was trimmed by 5 bases and the J gene end by 4 bases; junction bases not matched to a gene: 10. For the CDR3, the DNA is TGTGCCAGCAGCCTAACCGGAGCAGGGGGTAATGAAAAACTGTTTTTT. It codes for CASSLTGAGGNEKLFF.

The V gene is TRBV19, the J gene TRBJ1-2; the match to TRBD1 covers 8 bases. Per germline, CDR1 LNHDA and CDR2 SQIVND (reference sequence). The V gene end was trimmed by 6 bases and the J gene end by 3 bases; junction bases not matched to a gene: 12. The CDR3 loop spans 16 amino acids. The chain's CDR3 is CASSQPRTGSYYGYTF. The DNA of the CDR3 is TGTGCCAGTAGCCAACCCAGGACAGGGTCTTACTATGGCTACACCTTC. Looking up the rest from reference TRBV19 and TRBJ1-2 gives the full variable domain: DGGITQSPKYLFRKEGQNVTLSCEQNLNHDAMYWYRQDPGQGLRLIYYSQIVNDFQKGDIAEGYSVSREKKESFPLTVTSAQKNPTAFYLCASSQPRTGSYYGYTFGSGTRLTVV.

The chain carries TRBV9 and TRBJ2-1; D is uncertain. This CDR3 comprises 15 residues. The V end was cut by 0 bases, the J end by 4 bases, with 11 bases between. Germline V gives CDR1 SGDLS, CDR2 YYNGEE. CDR3: CASSVGVTSYNEQFF. CDR3 nucleotide sequence: TGTGCCAGCAGCGTAGGGGTGACCAGTTACAATGAGCAGTTCTTC.

The rearrangement uses TRBV7-9 and TRBJ1-5; D is perhaps TRBD1 (5 bases). Between the trimmed V and J ends, which lost 1 base and 1 base, there was a span of 8 bases. Germline lookup yields CDR1 SEHNR and CDR2 FQNEAQ (reference sequence). This CDR3 has 15 amino acids. The CDR3: CASSLEGTSNQPQHF. For the CDR3, the DNA is TGTGCCAGCAGCTTAGAGGGGACGAGCAATCAGCCCCAGCATTTT.

This clone appeared a few times. The V call is TRBV9, the J call TRBJ2-1, with 7 bases identical to TRBD2. Germline CDR1 reads SGDLS; CDR2 reads YYNGEE. The J segment lost 5 bases and the V segment lost 3 bases, leaving 5 bases of the junction unmatched. This CDR3 comprises 14 residues. In DNA, the CDR3 is TGTGCCAGCAGCGATCCCACTAGCGACAATGAGCAGTTCTTC. Translating gives CASSDPTSDNEQFF.

The genes are TRBV20-1 and TRBJ1-5, with D hard to call. The CDR3 is 14 amino acids. The ends were cut back, 3 bases at V and 1 base at J, with 10 bases in the middle. Per germline, CDR1 DFQATT and CDR2 SNEGSKA (reference sequence). The CDR3 region has the DNA TGCAGTGCTAGTCGCGGGAGCAGCAATCAGCCCCAGCATTTT. This encodes CSASRGSSNQPQHF.

This sequence joins TRBV9 and TRBJ1-5, with unresolved D. The V end was cut by 0 bases, the J end by 1 base, with 8 bases between. In germline, CDR1 is SGDLS, CDR2 YYNGEE. CDR3 length: 15 amino acids. CDR3 sequence (DNA): TGTGCCAGCAGCGTAGCCGGGTTGAGCAATCAGCCCCAGCATTTT. Its translation: CASSVAGLSNQPQHF.

V gene TRBV19 combines with J gene TRBJ2-2; no reliable D call. Per germline, CDR1 LNHDA and CDR2 SQIVND (reference sequence). The CDR3 contains 15 residues. Trimming shortened V by 9 bases and J by 0 bases, and 14 bases separated the two germline ends. The CDR3 reads CASRPAGSNTGELFF. The CDR3 nucleotides are TGTGCCAGCCGGCCGGCAGGTTCGAACACCGGGGAGCTGTTTTTT.

The chain combines TRBV30 with TRBJ1-1; no firm D call. In germline, CDR1 is GTSNPN, CDR2 SVGIG (reference sequence). This CDR3 has 13 amino acids. With 2 bases removed from V and 3 bases from J, the gap between germline ends came to 10 bases. DNA of the CDR3: TGTGCCTGGAGTACCCGAAGGGACACTGAAGCTTTCTTT. Amino acids: CAWSTRRDTEAFF.

V and J are TRBV19 and TRBJ1-2; no reliable D call. V lost 3 bases to trimming and J lost 6 bases, with 11 bases between them. This CDR3 comprises 13 residues. The germline gives CDR1 LNHDA, CDR2 SQIVND (reference sequence). For the CDR3, the DNA is TGTGCCAGTAGTATCGGGCCTCTCAATGGCTACACCTTC. Its translation is CASSIGPLNGYTF.

This chain joins TRBV3-1 (or the pseudogene TRBV3-2) and TRBJ1-3, with no clear D. CDR3 length: 15 amino acids. Trimming pared 0 bases from V and 0 bases from J, leaving 6 bases between. Germline CDR1 reads LGHDT; CDR2 reads YNNKEL (reference sequence). The CDR3 DNA follows: TGTGCCAGCAGCCAAGAAGAGATCTCTGGAAACACCATATATTTT. It yields the protein CASSQEEISGNTIYF.

In its sample, this clone was seen once. J is TRBJ2-7 and V is TRBV9; a weak D match, TRBD2 (7 bases). The CDR3 has 15 residues. Germline assignment: CDR1 SGDLS and CDR2 YYNGEE. V shed 4 bases and J shed 4 bases, with 18 bases lying between them. CDR3 coding DNA: TGTGCCAGCAGCCCCCAGGCGGGGGCACAATACGAGCAGTACTTC. Translating gives CASSPQAGAQYEQYF.